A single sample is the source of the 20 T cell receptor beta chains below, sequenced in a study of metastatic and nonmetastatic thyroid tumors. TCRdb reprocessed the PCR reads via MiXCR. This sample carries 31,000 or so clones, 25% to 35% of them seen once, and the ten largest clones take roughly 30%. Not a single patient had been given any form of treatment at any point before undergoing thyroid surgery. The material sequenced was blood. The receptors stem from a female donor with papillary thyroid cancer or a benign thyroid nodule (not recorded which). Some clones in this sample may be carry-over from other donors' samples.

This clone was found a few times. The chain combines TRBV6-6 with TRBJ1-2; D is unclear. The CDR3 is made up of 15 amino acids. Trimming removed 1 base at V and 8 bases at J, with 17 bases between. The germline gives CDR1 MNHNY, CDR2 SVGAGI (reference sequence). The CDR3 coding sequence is TGTGCCAGCAGTTACTGGAGGGATTTTACGGACGGCTACACCTTC. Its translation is CASSYWRDFTDGYTF.

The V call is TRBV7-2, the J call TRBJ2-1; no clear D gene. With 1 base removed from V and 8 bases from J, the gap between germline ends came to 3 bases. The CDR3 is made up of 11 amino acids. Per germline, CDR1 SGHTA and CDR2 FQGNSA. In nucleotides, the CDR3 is TGTGCCAGCAGCTTAGGCGATGAGCAGTTCTTC. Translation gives CASSLGDEQFF.

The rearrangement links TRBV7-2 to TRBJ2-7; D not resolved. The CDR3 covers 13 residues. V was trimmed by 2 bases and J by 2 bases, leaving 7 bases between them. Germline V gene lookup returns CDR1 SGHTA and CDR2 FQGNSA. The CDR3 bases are TGTGCCAGCAGCTTACGAAGGACCTACGAGCAGTACTTC. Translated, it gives CASSLRRTYEQYF. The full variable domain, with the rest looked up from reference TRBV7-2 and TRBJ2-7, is GAGVSQSPSNKVTEKGKDVELRCDPISGHTALYWYRQSLGQGLEFLIYFQGNSAPDKSGLPSDRFSAERTGGSVSTLTIQRTQQEDSAVYLCASSLRRTYEQYFGPGTRLTVT.

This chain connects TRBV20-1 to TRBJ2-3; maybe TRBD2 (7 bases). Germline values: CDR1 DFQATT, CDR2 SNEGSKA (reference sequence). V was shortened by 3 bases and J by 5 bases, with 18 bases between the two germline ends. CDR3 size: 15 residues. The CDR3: CSARPGGVLEDTQYF. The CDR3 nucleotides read TGCAGTGCTAGGCCGGGGGGCGTTCTTGAAGATACGCAGTATTTT.

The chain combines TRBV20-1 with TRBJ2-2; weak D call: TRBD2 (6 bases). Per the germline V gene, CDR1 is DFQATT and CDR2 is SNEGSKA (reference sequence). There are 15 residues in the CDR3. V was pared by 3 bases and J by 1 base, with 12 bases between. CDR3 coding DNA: TGCAGTGCTAGGCGGGACTGGGGGAACACCGGGGAGCTGTTTTTT. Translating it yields CSARRDWGNTGELFF.

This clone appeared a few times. The CDR3: CASSISRGGTDTQYF. The CDR3 DNA reads TGTGCCAGTAGTATAAGCCGGGGGGGGACAGATACGCAGTATTTT. The gene calls are TRBV19 and TRBJ2-3, with TRBD2 matching 8 bases. The germline gives CDR1 LNHDA, CDR2 SQIVND (reference sequence). The CDR3 has 15 amino acids. Losses at the gene ends were 2 bases for V and 3 bases for J; bases not matched to a gene: 4.

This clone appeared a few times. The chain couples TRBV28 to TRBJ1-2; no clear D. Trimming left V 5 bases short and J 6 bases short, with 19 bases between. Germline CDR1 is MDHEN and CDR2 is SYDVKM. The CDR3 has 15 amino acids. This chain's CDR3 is CASSTPTGRADGYTF. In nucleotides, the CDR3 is TGTGCCAGCAGTACCCCAACGGGGAGGGCGGATGGCTACACCTTC.

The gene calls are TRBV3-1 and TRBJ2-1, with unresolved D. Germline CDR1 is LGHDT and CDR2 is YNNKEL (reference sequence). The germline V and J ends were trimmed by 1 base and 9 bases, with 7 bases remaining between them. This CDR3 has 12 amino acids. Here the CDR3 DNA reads TGTGCCAGCAGCCAAGGGCGGATTGAGCAGTTCTTC. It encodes CASSQGRIEQFF.

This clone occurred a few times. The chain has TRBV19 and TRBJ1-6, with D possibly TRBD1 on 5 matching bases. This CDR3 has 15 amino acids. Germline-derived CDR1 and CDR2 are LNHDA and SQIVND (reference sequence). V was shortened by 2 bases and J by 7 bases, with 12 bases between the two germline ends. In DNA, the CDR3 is TGTGCCAGTAGTATAAACCGGGACGGAAATTCACCCCTCCACTTT. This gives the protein CASSINRDGNSPLHF.

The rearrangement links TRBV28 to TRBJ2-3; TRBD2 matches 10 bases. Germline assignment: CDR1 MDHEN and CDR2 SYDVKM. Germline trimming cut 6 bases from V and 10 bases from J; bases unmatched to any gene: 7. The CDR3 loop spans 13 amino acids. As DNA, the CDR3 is TGTGCCAGCAGCTCGGGACTAGCGAACGCGCAGTATTTT. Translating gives CASSSGLANAQYF.

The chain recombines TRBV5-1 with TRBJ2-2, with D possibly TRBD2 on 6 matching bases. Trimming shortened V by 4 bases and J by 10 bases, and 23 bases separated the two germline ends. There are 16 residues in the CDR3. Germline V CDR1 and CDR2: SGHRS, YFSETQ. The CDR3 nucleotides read TGCGCCAGCAGCCTGGATGAGGCGGGGCACCCCGCGGAGCTGTTTTTT. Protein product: CASSLDEAGHPAELFF.

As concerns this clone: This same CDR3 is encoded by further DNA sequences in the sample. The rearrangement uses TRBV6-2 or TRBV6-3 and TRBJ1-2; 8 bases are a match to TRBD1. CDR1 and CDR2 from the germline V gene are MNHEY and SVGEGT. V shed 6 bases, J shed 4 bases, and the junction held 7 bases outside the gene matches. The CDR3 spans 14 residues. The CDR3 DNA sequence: TGTGCCAGCAGCTCCTGGGACAGGATCTATGGCTACACCTTC. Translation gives CASSSWDRIYGYTF.

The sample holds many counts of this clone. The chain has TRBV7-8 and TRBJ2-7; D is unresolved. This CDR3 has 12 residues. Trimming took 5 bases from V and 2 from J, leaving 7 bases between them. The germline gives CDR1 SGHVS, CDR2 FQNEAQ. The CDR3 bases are TGTGCCAGCAGCCCCCAGCCCTACGAGCAGTACTTC. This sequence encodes CASSPQPYEQYF.

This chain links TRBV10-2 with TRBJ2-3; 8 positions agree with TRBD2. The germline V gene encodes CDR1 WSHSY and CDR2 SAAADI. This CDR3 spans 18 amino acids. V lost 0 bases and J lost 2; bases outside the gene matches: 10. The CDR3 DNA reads TGCGCCAGCAGTGAGTCCGGCCTCACTAGCGGACCCACAGATACGCAGTATTTT. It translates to CASSESGLTSGPTDTQYF.

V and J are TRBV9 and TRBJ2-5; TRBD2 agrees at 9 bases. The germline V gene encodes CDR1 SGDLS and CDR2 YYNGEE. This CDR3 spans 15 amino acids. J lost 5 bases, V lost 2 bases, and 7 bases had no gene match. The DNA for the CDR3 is TGTGCCAGCAGCGTCGATAGCGGGGGAGGTGAGACCCAGTACTTC. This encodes CASSVDSGGGETQYF.

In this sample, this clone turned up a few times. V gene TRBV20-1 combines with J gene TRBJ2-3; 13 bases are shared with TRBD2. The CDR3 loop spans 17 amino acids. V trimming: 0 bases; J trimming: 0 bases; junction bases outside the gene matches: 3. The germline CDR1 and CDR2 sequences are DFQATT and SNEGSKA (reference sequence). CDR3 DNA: TGCAGTGCTAGAGACAAGACTAGCGGGGGGAGCACAGATACGCAGTATTTT. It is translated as CSARDKTSGGSTDTQYF.

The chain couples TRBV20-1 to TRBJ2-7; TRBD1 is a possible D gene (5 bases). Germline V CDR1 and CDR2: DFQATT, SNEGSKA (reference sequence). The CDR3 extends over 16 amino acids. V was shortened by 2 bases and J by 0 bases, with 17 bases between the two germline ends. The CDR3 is CSARPPGHRSSYEQYF. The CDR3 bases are TGCAGTGCTAGACCACCCGGTCACAGGAGCTCCTACGAGCAGTACTTC.

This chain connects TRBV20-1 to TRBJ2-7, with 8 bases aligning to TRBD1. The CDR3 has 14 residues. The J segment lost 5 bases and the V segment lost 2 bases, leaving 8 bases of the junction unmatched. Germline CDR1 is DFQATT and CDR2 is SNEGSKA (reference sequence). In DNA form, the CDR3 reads TGCAGTGCTAGACATCGACAGGGGCGGGACGAGCAGTACTTC. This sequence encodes CSARHRQGRDEQYF.

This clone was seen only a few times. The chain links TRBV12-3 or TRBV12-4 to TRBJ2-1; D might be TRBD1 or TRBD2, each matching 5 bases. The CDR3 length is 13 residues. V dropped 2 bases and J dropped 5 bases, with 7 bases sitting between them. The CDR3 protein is CASSLRGDNEQFF. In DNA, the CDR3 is TGTGCCAGCAGTTTAAGAGGGGACAATGAGCAGTTCTTC.

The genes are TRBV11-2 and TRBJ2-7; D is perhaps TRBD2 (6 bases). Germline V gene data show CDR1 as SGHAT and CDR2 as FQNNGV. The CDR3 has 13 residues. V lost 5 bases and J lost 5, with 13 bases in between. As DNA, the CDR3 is TGTGCCAGCAGCCCAAGCGGGTTACACGAGCAGTACTTC. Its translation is CASSPSGLHEQYF.